This T cell receptor (beta chain) was sequenced during a study of PD-L1 blockade in urothelial cancer. Study summary: Study patients had been treated with 0 to 3 previous chemotherapy regimens. The median number of T cells present in blood samples was about 140,000.

Every PCR got spiked synthetic TCR analog templates. The method was immunoSEQ multiplex PCR; TCRdb's version includes in-frame clones alone and lacks a portion of them. The sample holds approximately 32,000 clones; approximately 85% are singletons and the top ten take about 6.8%. Regarding this clone: The antigen is undetermined.

The CDR3 covers 13 residues. Germline V CDR1 and CDR2: MNHNS, SASEGT. V dropped 7 bases and J dropped 0 bases, with 8 bases sitting between them. Time point indicated: pretreatment peripheral blood. General study points: Pretreatment TCR clonality in blood, when below the median, was predictive of better survival.

The genes are TRBV6-1 and TRBJ2-3, with a tentative D call TRBD1 (5 bases). The TCR comes from a man aged 60 to 75 with urothelial cancer. Sequencing was performed on PBMCs, taken around atezolizumab (anti-PD-L1) treatment. The DNA of the CDR3 is TGTGCCAGCATAGGGGCTAGCACAGATACGCAGTATTTT. Protein: CASIGASTDTQYF.